Below are 23 T cell receptor beta chains sequenced from a single sample in a study of T cells in Graves' hyperthyroidism and ophthalmopathy. It was RNA transcripts that yielded the amplified TCR beta CDR3 regions. The TCR CDR3 was amplified in a first-round RT-PCR using the HTBI primer set. TCRdb reanalysed the multiplex PCR reads using MiXCR and keeps one entry per CDR3 protein. The table has hundreds of thousands of distinct CDR3 sequences, over 11% seen once; the top ten hold roughly 5.5%. The specimen sequenced was blood. Every receptor here comes from a woman in her thirties with Graves' hyperthyroidism that later progressed to Graves' ophthalmopathy.

V is TRBV6-1 and J is TRBJ2-7, with 9 positions matching TRBD1. Germline V gives CDR1 MNHNS, CDR2 SASEGT. The CDR3 spans 14 residues. With 4 bases clipped from V and 3 bases from J, the junction kept 4 bases outside the gene matches. The CDR3 DNA is TGTGCCAGCAGTGGTCCGGGACAGGGCTACGAGCAGTACTTC. Its translation: CASSGPGQGYEQYF.

The gene calls are TRBV25-1 and TRBJ2-1, with D possibly being TRBD2 (5 bases). The CDR3 is made up of 17 amino acids. V lost 3 bases and J 4 bases, leaving 19 bases between the germline ends. The V gene's germline CDR1 is MGHDK and CDR2 SYGVNS. This CDR3 is CASSDPLTGIGYNEQFF. CDR3 nucleotides: TGTGCCAGCAGTGATCCCCTCACGGGGATCGGATACAATGAGCAGTTCTTC.

For the CDR3, the DNA is TGTGCCAGCAGTCCTCAGGCGTATAGCAATCAGCCCCAGCATTTT. Translating it yields CASSPQAYSNQPQHF. This chain joins TRBV6-1 and TRBJ1-5; D gene unclear. The germline V gene encodes CDR1 MNHNS and CDR2 SASEGT. The CDR3 is made up of 15 amino acids. V lost 5 bases and J 0 bases, leaving 11 bases between the germline ends.

The V gene is TRBV5-1, the J gene TRBJ1-2; weak D call: TRBD1 (5 bases). From germline, CDR1 is SGHRS and CDR2 YFSETQ. The V gene lost 2 bases and the J gene lost 7 bases, with 21 bases spanning the gap. The CDR3 runs 16 residues. For the CDR3, the DNA is TGCGCCAGCAGCTTAGCCCAGGGAAGTTCGGGTCTTGGCTACACCTTC. It is translated as CASSLAQGSSGLGYTF.

This chain uses TRBV19 with TRBJ1-1; D is perhaps TRBD1 (5 bases). Looked up from germline, CDR1 is LNHDA and CDR2 is SQIVND (reference sequence). With 3 bases removed from V and 0 bases from J, the gap between germline ends came to 14 bases. The CDR3 covers 16 residues. The DNA of the CDR3 is TGTGCCAGTAGTATGGGGACGCGGGTAATGAACACTGAAGCTTTCTTT. This sequence encodes CASSMGTRVMNTEAFF.

In nucleotides, the CDR3 is TGTGCCAGCTCACCTTCAAGGGGATCGGGGGGAGAGACCCAGTACTTC. Translated, it gives CASSPSRGSGGETQYF. The genes are TRBV18 and TRBJ2-5, with 7 bases identical to TRBD2. This CDR3 spans 16 amino acids. V shed 3 bases and J 4 bases; nucleotides not matched to a gene: 11. Germline V gene sequence: CDR1 KGHSH, CDR2 LQKENI.

This clonotype was counted only a few times. The chain uses TRBV20-1 and TRBJ1-3; 7 bases are a match to TRBD1. Germline values: CDR1 DFQATT, CDR2 SNEGSKA (reference sequence). This CDR3 is built from 13 residues. Unmatched junction bases numbered 6, after V lost 2 bases and J lost 8 bases. This chain's CDR3 is CSARRDRQDTIYF. As DNA, the CDR3 is TGCAGTGCTAGACGGGACAGACAGGACACCATATATTTT.

This clonotype was observed at least ten times. The chain uses TRBV7-3 and TRBJ1-6, with TRBD1 matching over 8 bases. CDR1 SGHTA and CDR2 FQGTGA come from the germline V gene. V shed 5 bases, J shed 7 bases, and the junction held 7 bases outside the gene matches. This CDR3 region has 15 residues. CDR3 sequence (DNA): TGTGCCAGCAGCCTCCTCCGGGACAGGAATTCACCCCTCCACTTT. This codes for CASSLLRDRNSPLHF.

This clonotype was counted at least ten times. The V and J genes are TRBV24-1 and TRBJ2-3; tentative D call: TRBD1 (6 bases). V was clipped by 1 base and J by 8 bases, with 9 bases between them. Germline lookup yields CDR1 KGHDR and CDR2 SFDVKD. The CDR3 contains 13 residues. The CDR3 DNA follows: TGTGCCACCAGTGATTTTGCAGGGGTTACGCAGTATTTT. Translating it yields CATSDFAGVTQYF.

The rearrangement uses TRBV28 and TRBJ2-7; D possibly uses TRBD1 or TRBD2 (5 bases each). Trimming left V 3 bases short and J 6 bases short, with 18 bases between. Per germline, CDR1 MDHEN and CDR2 SYDVKM. The CDR3 length is 15 residues. CDR3 amino acids: CASSFYGTGGVEQYF. The CDR3 DNA reads as TGTGCCAGCAGTTTTTACGGGACGGGTGGTGTCGAGCAGTACTTC. Looking up the rest from reference TRBV28 and TRBJ2-7 gives the full variable domain: DVKVTQSSRYLVKRTGEKVFLECVQDMDHENMFWYRQDPGLGLRLIYFSYDVKMKEKGDIPEGYSVSREKKERFSLILESASTNQTSMYLCASSFYGTGGVEQYFGPGTRLTVT.

This clonotype was detected only a few times. The rearrangement uses TRBV6-2 or TRBV6-3 and TRBJ2-1; 11 nucleotides line up with TRBD1. The CDR3 contains 15 residues. The V and J ends lost 4 bases and 8 bases, in that order; junction bases with no gene match: 7. Per the germline V gene, CDR1 is MNHEY and CDR2 is SVGEGT. The CDR3 region is CASSSQDRGHDEQFF. The CDR3 nucleotides are TGTGCCAGCAGTTCCCAGGACAGGGGGCACGATGAGCAGTTCTTC.

This chain links TRBV28 with TRBJ2-1, with D perhaps matching TRBD2 (6 bases). This CDR3 has 16 amino acids. Germline CDR1 is MDHEN and CDR2 is SYDVKM. Trimming stripped 2 bases from V and 10 bases from J, with 21 bases between. CDR3 protein: CASSLQVGGPMGEQFF. The CDR3 bases are TGTGCCAGCAGTTTACAGGTGGGAGGCCCGATGGGGGAGCAGTTCTTC.

This clonotype was found many times. This chain joins TRBV19 and TRBJ2-4; 8 bases match TRBD2. This CDR3 is built from 21 residues. Per germline, CDR1 LNHDA and CDR2 SQIVND (reference sequence). The V and J ends lost 3 bases and 0 bases, in that order; junction bases with no gene match: 19. The CDR3 reads CASSILPASGLPGLAKNIQYF. CDR3 bases: TGTGCCAGTAGTATCCTTCCGGCTAGCGGGCTACCGGGCCTAGCCAAAAACATTCAGTACTTC.

This clonotype has a count of ten or more. This chain links TRBV30 with TRBJ2-5; no clear D gene. Germline V gene lookup returns CDR1 GTSNPN and CDR2 SVGIG (reference sequence). V lost 5 bases to trimming and J lost 1 base, with 5 bases between them. The CDR3 has 11 amino acids. CDR3 region: CAWGGQETQYF. DNA of the CDR3: TGTGCCTGGGGCGGCCAAGAGACCCAGTACTTC.

This clonotype was detected many times. The chain joins TRBV12-3 or TRBV12-4 to TRBJ2-7, with 7 bases fitting TRBD1. This CDR3 comprises 13 residues. V lost 5 bases and J lost 1; bases outside the gene matches: 2. DNA for the CDR3: TGTGCCAGCAGTCAGACAGGGTCCTACGAGCAGTACTTC. Residues: CASSQTGSYEQYF.

This sequence joins TRBV28 and TRBJ2-3, with 16 bases lining up with TRBD2. Trimming removed 2 bases from V and 4 bases from J; junction bases left unmatched: 6. The CDR3 extends over 18 amino acids. CDR1 MDHEN and CDR2 SYDVKM come from the germline V gene. Here the CDR3 reads CASSLAGLAGGWADTQYF. The CDR3 coding sequence is TGTGCCAGCAGTTTAGCGGGACTAGCGGGAGGGTGGGCAGATACGCAGTATTTT.

This clonotype was seen a few times. The chain combines TRBV20-1 with TRBJ1-1; possible D gene TRBD1, 5 bases. With 5 bases removed from V and 1 base from J, the gap between germline ends came to 14 bases. The CDR3 length is 14 residues. The germline V gene encodes CDR1 DFQATT and CDR2 SNEGSKA (reference sequence). The CDR3 sequence is CSAPDAGENTEAFF. CDR3 bases: TGCAGTGCTCCCGATGCGGGGGAGAACACTGAAGCTTTCTTT.

There are many counts of this clonotype. V is TRBV25-1 and J is TRBJ1-2, with 7 bases that match TRBD1. Germline V gene lookup returns CDR1 MGHDK and CDR2 SYGVNS. CDR3 size: 15 residues. V dropped 3 bases and J dropped 4; count of bases not matched to a gene: 8. The CDR3 loop is CASSDGGRGGYGYTF. The CDR3 bases are TGTGCCAGCAGTGACGGGGGCAGGGGGGGCTATGGCTACACCTTC.

The chain carries TRBV7-9 and TRBJ2-7; D is undetermined. V lost 5 bases and J 3 bases, leaving 8 bases between the germline ends. The CDR3 has 12 amino acids. Germline-derived CDR1 and CDR2 are SEHNR and FQNEAQ (reference sequence). CDR3 protein: CASSVDCYEQYF. For the CDR3, the DNA is TGTGCCAGCAGCGTCGATTGCTACGAGCAGTACTTC.

Turning to this clonotype: The junction shows a germline mismatch at one end, possibly a read error. V and J are TRBV5-1 and TRBJ1-1, with D unresolved. Germline loops: CDR1 SGHRS, CDR2 YFSETQ. This CDR3 spans 14 amino acids. CDR3 loop: CTSSTGSGYTEAFF. The CDR3 DNA sequence: TGCACCAGCAGTACCGGTTCGGGATACACTGAAGCTTTCTTT. Filled out from reference TRBV5-1 and TRBJ1-1, the complete variable domain reads KAGVTQTPRYLIKTRGQQVTLSCSPISGHRSVSWYQQTPGQGLQFLFEYFSETQRNKGNFPGRFSGRQFSNSRSEMNVSTLELGDSALYLCTSSTGSGYTEAFFGQGTRLTVV.

This clonotype was picked up a small number of times. It may be a read error: a sequence one base away is much more abundant. The CDR3 carries no conserved terminal phenylalanine or tryptophan, so it likely arises from a read error. This rearrangement joins TRBV28 to TRBJ2-1; D might be TRBD2 (5 bases). The germline V gene encodes CDR1 MDHEN and CDR2 SYDVKM. The CDR3 has 15 amino acids. The V end lost 5 bases, the J end lost 0 bases, and 11 bases lay between the germline ends. CDR3 DNA: TGTGCCAGCAGTCCCAGCGGCAACTCCTACAATGAGCAGTTCTCC. Its protein product is CASSPSGNSYNEQFS.

J is TRBJ2-2 and V is TRBV7-2; possible D gene TRBD1, 6 bases. From germline, CDR1 is SGHTA and CDR2 FQGNSA. Trimming shortened V by 3 bases and J by 1 base, and 18 bases separated the two germline ends. The CDR3 runs 18 residues. The CDR3 region is CASSFLGTLRQNTGELFF. CDR3 bases: TGTGCCAGCAGCTTTCTCGGGACACTTCGACAGAACACCGGGGAGCTGTTTTTT.

The chain uses TRBV5-6 and TRBJ1-2; D gene uncertain. The CDR3 runs 14 residues. The V gene's germline CDR1 is SGHDT and CDR2 YYEEEE. The V and J ends lost 0 bases and 4 bases respectively, with 10 bases between them. CDR3 coding DNA: TGTGCCAGCAGCTTGGAGGCACGGTTCTATGGCTACACCTTC. As protein: CASSLEARFYGYTF.